The 29 T cell receptor beta chains below all came from one sample that was sequenced in a study of CD8+CD57+ T cells in acquired aplastic anemia. TCR beta VDJ and CDR3 profiles were obtained from a genomic DNA template. TCRdb passed the reads through MiXCR, listing each CDR3 protein once. The data show around 200,000 distinct CDR3 sequences, less than 70% seen once. Sequencing used sorted CD4+, CD8+, or CD8+CD57+ T cells (not recorded which) from PBMCs. The receptor set was obtained from a human donor in good health, serving as a control.

In nucleotides, the CDR3 is TGTGCCAGCAGCGTAGGGACGAATTCACCCCTCCACTTT. Its protein product is CASSVGTNSPLHF. This chain connects TRBV7-9 to TRBJ1-6; maybe TRBD1 (5 bases). The germline CDR1 and CDR2 sequences are SEHNR and FQNEAQ (reference sequence). V gave up 5 bases and J gave up 7 bases, with 9 bases separating them. CDR3 length equals 13 residues.

The chain employs TRBV5-1 and TRBJ2-3, with 10 bases that match TRBD2. CDR1 and CDR2 from the germline V gene are SGHRS and YFSETQ. Unmatched junction bases numbered 15, after V lost 4 bases and J lost 1 base. The CDR3 extends over 19 amino acids. CDR3 sequence reads: CASSIGQRGGQEGTDTQYF. The DNA for the CDR3 is TGCGCCAGCAGCATAGGACAGCGGGGGGGCCAGGAAGGCACAGATACGCAGTATTTT.

This clonotype showed up many times. This chain uses TRBV5-5 with TRBJ1-2; 10 positions agree with TRBD1. Germline V gene data show CDR1 as SGHKS and CDR2 as YYEKEE (reference sequence). CDR3 length: 19 amino acids. V trimming: 3 bases; J trimming: 7 bases; junction bases outside the gene matches: 21. The CDR3 sequence: CASSYPTRDRGLISGGYTF. CDR3 nucleotide sequence: TGTGCCAGCAGCTATCCTACCCGGGACAGGGGTTTAATATCTGGTGGCTACACCTTC.

The chain recombines TRBV7-3 with TRBJ1-3; 10 bases are a match to TRBD1. Germline loops: CDR1 SGHTA, CDR2 FQGTGA. Germline trimming cut 3 bases from V and 3 bases from J; bases unmatched to any gene: 2. The CDR3 sequence is 15 residues long. CDR3 residues: CASSLRDRGGNTIYF. As DNA, the CDR3 is TGTGCCAGCAGCTTGAGGGACAGGGGTGGAAACACCATATATTTT.

The chain uses TRBV10-3 and TRBJ1-2; TRBD1 matches at 7 bases. V was clipped by 3 bases and J by 4 bases; unmatched bases: 5. CDR3 length: 14 residues. Germline V gene sequence: CDR1 ENHRY, CDR2 SYGVKD. Here the CDR3 DNA reads TGTGCCATCAGTGAAGGACGACAGGGCTATGGCTACACCTTC. This codes for CAISEGRQGYGYTF.

Points on this clonotype: This could be a read error, since a much larger clone is one nucleotide away. The chain carries TRBV12-3 or TRBV12-4 and TRBJ2-6; TRBD2 might be the D (6 bases). The CDR3 is made up of 15 amino acids. CDR3 loop: CASRNSGTGTNVLTF. In nucleotides, the CDR3 is TGTGCCAGCAGAAACTCAGGGACTGGGACCAACGTCCTGACTTTC.

J is TRBJ2-5 and V is TRBV2; D is unclear. CDR3 length equals 12 residues. The germline CDR1 and CDR2 sequences are SNHLY and FYNNEI. V was clipped by 1 base and J by 0 bases, with 0 bases between them. The CDR3 DNA follows: TGTGCCAGCAGTGAAGACCAAGAGACCCAGTACTTC. It yields the protein CASSEDQETQYF. The variable domain in full, completed from reference TRBV2 and TRBJ2-5, reads EPEVTQTPSHQVTQMGQEVILRCVPISNHLYFYWYRQILGQKVEFLVSFYNNEISEKSEIFDDQFSVERPDGSNFTLKIRSTKLEDSAMYFCASSEDQETQYFGPGTRLLVL.

This clonotype was found once. The rearrangement uses TRBV30 and TRBJ1-6; TRBD1 agrees at 7 bases. Trimming at V came to 5 bases and at J to 5 bases, leaving 3 bases not matched to a gene. This CDR3 contains 13 residues. CDR1 is GTSNPN, CDR2 SVGIG, per germline (reference sequence). The CDR3 here is CAWAGQNNSPLHF. The DNA for the CDR3 is TGTGCCTGGGCGGGACAGAATAATTCACCCCTCCACTTT. Variable domain in full (rest from reference TRBV30 and TRBJ1-6): SQTIHQWPATLVQPVGSPLSLECTVEGTSNPNLYWYRQAAGRGLQLLFYSVGIGQISSEVPQNLSASRPQDRQFILSSKKLLLSDSGFYLCAWAGQNNSPLHFGNGTRLTVT.

The chain is built from TRBV2 and TRBJ2-5; D may be TRBD1 (6 bases). CDR3 size: 13 residues. Germline V CDR1 and CDR2: SNHLY, FYNNEI. Deletions cut 2 bases from V and 4 bases from J, with 8 bases between. The CDR3 sequence is CASSEQGRETQYF. The CDR3 nucleotides are TGTGCCAGCAGTGAACAGGGGCGAGAGACCCAGTACTTC.

This clonotype was seen a handful of times. At one boundary the junction diverges from the germline segment, which might be a read error. The V gene is TRBV7-7, the J gene TRBJ2-7; D is possibly TRBD1 (6 bases). The CDR3 extends over 13 amino acids. In germline, CDR1 is SSHAT, CDR2 FNYEAQ (reference sequence). CDR3 sequence reads: CASSLAAGVEQYF. The DNA for the CDR3 is TGTGCTAGCAGCTTGGCGGCAGGGGTCGAGCAGTACTTC.

The table lists this clonotype with a count of one. V and J are TRBV24-1 and TRBJ1-1; TRBD1 matches at 8 bases. The germline V gene has CDR1 KGHDR and CDR2 SFDVKD. The CDR3 runs to 12 residues. The junction had 3 bases not matched to a gene; V was cut back by 3 bases and J by 10 bases. CDR3 sequence (DNA): TGTGCCACCAGTGATAATGACAGGGGAGCTTTCTTT. Protein sequence: CATSDNDRGAFF.

This clonotype was seen repeatedly, ten times or more. The chain recombines TRBV30 with TRBJ1-1; possibly TRBD1 for D (6 bases). CDR1 and CDR2 (germline): GTSNPN, SVGIG (reference sequence). V dropped 2 bases and J dropped 10 bases, with 8 bases sitting between them. This CDR3 region has 10 residues. CDR3 DNA sequence: TGTGCCTGGAGTCCAGGGGTAGCTTTCTTT. Protein: CAWSPGVAFF.

The rearrangement links TRBV7-2 to TRBJ2-6, with D uncertain. The CDR3 extends over 16 amino acids. Per the germline V gene, CDR1 is SGHTA and CDR2 is FQGNSA. V was trimmed by 5 bases and J by 0 bases, leaving 11 bases between them. The chain's CDR3 is CASSHESNSGANVLTF. As DNA, the CDR3 is TGTGCCAGCAGCCACGAAAGTAACTCTGGGGCCAACGTCCTGACTTTC.

This clonotype was recorded many times. The rearrangement joins TRBV6-5 to TRBJ2-3, with 9 bases fitting TRBD2. There are 16 residues in the CDR3. Per the germline V gene, CDR1 is MNHEY and CDR2 is SVGAGI. After removal of 7 bases from V and 0 bases from J, the junction contained 8 bases not matched to a gene. DNA for the CDR3: TGTGCCAGCAAAAACCTAGCGGGATCTAGCACAGATACGCAGTATTTT. This codes for CASKNLAGSSTDTQYF.

The chain employs TRBV5-1 and TRBJ2-2; 10 bases are shared with TRBD2. CDR3 size: 15 residues. Germline lookup yields CDR1 SGHRS and CDR2 YFSETQ. V trimming: 4 bases; J trimming: 7 bases; junction bases outside the gene matches: 7. The DNA of the CDR3 is TGCGCCAGCAGCCGCGGGACTAGCGTTGACGGGGAGCTGTTTTTT. Residues: CASSRGTSVDGELFF. Full variable domain (missing parts from reference TRBV5-1 and TRBJ2-2): KAGVTQTPRYLIKTRGQQVTLSCSPISGHRSVSWYQQTPGQGLQFLFEYFSETQRNKGNFPGRFSGRQFSNSRSEMNVSTLELGDSALYLCASSRGTSVDGELFFGEGSRLTVL.

The table lists this clonotype with many counts. The V gene is TRBV7-9, the J gene TRBJ1-1, with D unclear. Looked up from germline, CDR1 is SEHNR and CDR2 is FQNEAQ (reference sequence). Trimming removed 5 bases from V and 1 base from J, with 11 bases in between. This CDR3 comprises 14 residues. CDR3 in amino acids: CASSKTGPNTEAFF. The CDR3 bases are TGTGCCAGCAGCAAAACCGGGCCGAACACTGAAGCTTTCTTT.

This chain uses TRBV25-1 with TRBJ1-1, with 7 bases fitting TRBD1. The CDR3 extends over 15 amino acids. J gave up 2 bases and V 3 bases, and 6 bases lay outside the gene matches. CDR1 and CDR2 (germline): MGHDK, SYGVNS. CDR3 coding DNA: TGTGCCAGCAGTGACCCCGGACAGGCAAACACTGAAGCTTTCTTT. The encoded protein is CASSDPGQANTEAFF.

V and J are TRBV10-3 and TRBJ2-1; 16 nucleotides agree with TRBD2. The CDR3 sequence is 17 residues long. Per the germline V gene, CDR1 is ENHRY and CDR2 is SYGVKD. With V trimmed by 7 bases and J by 5 bases, 8 bases remained unmatched. CDR3 sequence (DNA): TGTGCCATCATGCCGGGACTAGCGGGGGGGCTGGACAATGAGCAGTTCTTC. It codes for CAIMPGLAGGLDNEQFF.

The V call is TRBV29-1, the J call TRBJ2-7; D call uncertain. There are 13 residues in the CDR3. CDR1 and CDR2 from the germline V gene are SQVTM and ANQGSEA. CDR3 amino acids: CRTDQAGTYEQYF. CDR3 sequence (DNA): TGCAGGACCGACCAGGCCGGTACGTACGAGCAGTACTTC.

V usage is TRBV29-1 and J usage is TRBJ2-7, with TRBD2 identical over 10 bases. The germline V gene has CDR1 SQVTM and CDR2 ANQGSEA. After removal of 4 bases from V and 1 base from J, the junction contained 4 bases not matched to a gene. The CDR3 runs to 14 residues. CDR3 sequence reads: CSVVRTSGSYEQYF. The CDR3 region has the DNA TGCAGCGTTGTAAGGACTAGCGGTTCCTACGAGCAGTACTTC.

In its sample, this clonotype was seen many times. The chain uses TRBV19 and TRBJ1-1; 8 bases are a match to TRBD1. The CDR3 extends over 14 amino acids. Trimming at V came to 7 bases and at J to 10 bases, leaving 14 bases not matched to a gene. Germline-derived CDR1 and CDR2 are LNHDA and SQIVND (reference sequence). In DNA form, the CDR3 reads TGTGCCAGTACTCGGACAGGGCCCGACGTGGCAGCTTTCTTT. Amino acid sequence: CASTRTGPDVAAFF.

This clonotype was seen a single time. The chain employs TRBV9 and TRBJ2-3, with D possibly being TRBD2 (6 bases). The germline V gene has CDR1 SGDLS and CDR2 YYNGEE. V was pared by 3 bases and J by 0 bases, with 20 bases between. CDR3 size: 18 residues. CDR3 nucleotides: TGTGCCAGCAGCGAGAAAGTGAGGCTAGCGAGAAGCACAGATACGCAGTATTTT. Its translation: CASSEKVRLARSTDTQYF.

This chain links TRBV24-1 with TRBJ2-2; 7 positions match TRBD1. V was pared by 6 bases and J by 0 bases, with 3 bases of the junction left unmatched. The CDR3 extends over 15 amino acids. CDR1 is KGHDR and CDR2 is SFDVKD in the germline V gene. For the CDR3, the DNA is TGTGCCACCAGTAGAGGACAGGCGAACACCGGGGAGCTGTTTTTT. This sequence encodes CATSRGQANTGELFF.

J is TRBJ1-5 and V is TRBV10-3; weak D call: TRBD1 (5 bases). Deletions cut 6 bases from V and 4 bases from J, with 25 bases between. The V gene's germline CDR1 is ENHRY and CDR2 SYGVKD. This CDR3 spans 18 amino acids. The CDR3 reads CAISQGLDETFGNQPQHF. The DNA for the CDR3 is TGTGCCATCAGCCAGGGATTGGATGAGACCTTTGGGAATCAGCCCCAGCATTTT.

A note on this clonotype: This may stem from a read error, because a much larger clone lies one nucleotide away. This chain joins TRBV28 and TRBJ2-7, with 10 bases aligning to TRBD1. V lost 4 bases and J lost 3; bases outside the gene matches: 6. The germline V gene has CDR1 MDHEN and CDR2 SYDVKM. This CDR3 comprises 15 residues. This chain's CDR3 is CASSSTGTGVYEQYF. CDR3 nucleotide sequence: TGTGCCAGCAGTTCGACCGGGACAGGGGTCTACGAGCAGTACTTC.

The rearrangement joins TRBV7-9 to TRBJ2-1; weak D call: TRBD1 (5 bases). This CDR3 has 13 residues. Germline V gene lookup returns CDR1 SEHNR and CDR2 FQNEAQ (reference sequence). Trimming took off 3 bases at V and 8 bases at J, with 11 bases between the two ends. The CDR3 nucleotides read TGTGCCAGCAGCTTGGAAAGGGGATATGAGCAGTTCTTC. It yields the protein CASSLERGYEQFF.

Many counts were recorded for this clonotype. J is TRBJ1-3 and V is TRBV19, with TRBD1 matching 7 bases. Germline CDR1 is LNHDA and CDR2 is SQIVND (reference sequence). The ends lost 8 bases at V and 3 bases at J; junction bases unmatched: 7. CDR3 size: 14 residues. The DNA of the CDR3 is TGTGCCAGTTGCAGGGGGGAAGGTGGAAACACCATATATTTT. Its protein is CASCRGEGGNTIYF.

Remarks on this clonotype: At one end the junction does not follow the germline gene, possibly because of a read error. J is TRBJ1-4 and V is TRBV19; possible D gene TRBD1, 6 bases. This CDR3 spans 14 amino acids. The germline CDR1 and CDR2 sequences are LNHDA and SQIVND (reference sequence). In nucleotides, the CDR3 is TGTGCCAGTGGTATAGAGGGGGGGAATGAAAAACTGTTTTTT. The encoded protein is CASGIEGGNEKLFF.

This clonotype has ten or more counts. The CDR3 region is CASARIPGQGDEKLFF. The CDR3 coding sequence is TGTGCCAGCGCGAGGATTCCGGGACAGGGGGATGAAAAACTGTTTTTT. The V and J genes are TRBV6-2 or TRBV6-3 and TRBJ1-4, with 11 bases matching TRBD1. CDR3 length: 16 amino acids. CDR1 is MNHEY and CDR2 is SVGEGT in the germline V gene. Trimming at V came to 8 bases and at J to 6 bases, leaving 11 bases not matched to a gene.